This T cell receptor (beta chain) stems from a study of T-cell reconstitution after alpha-beta-depleted transplantation in children. Study observations and caveats: The main origin of T-cell counts and diversity one year after transplant was newly produced T cells. It was reported that alpha-beta T cells came from several hundred expanded graft clones (about two months after transplant). Where some patients showed high TCRbeta diversity at day 60, it came from recipient T cells and thymic progenitors that had survived.

Note on this clonotype: The antigen remains undetermined.

Germline V lookup: CDR1 SGHTA, CDR2 FQGNSA. Deletions cut 5 bases from V and 4 bases from J, with 18 bases between. CDR3 length: 15 amino acids. Library preparation (for TCRbeta) was performed with unique molecular identifiers. TCRdb itself ran the PCR reads through MiXCR, one entry per CDR3 protein. Of about 980,000 distinct CDR3 sequences in the sample, around 30% were seen once. Sequenced material: PBMCs, mostly from graft donor cells, taken 360 days after TCRalphabeta/CD19-depleted stem cell transplant. This chain uses TRBV7-2 with TRBJ2-7; D may be TRBD2 (7 bases). This TCR was recovered from a boy younger than two who had a stem cell transplant for SCID, so the T cells may come from the graft donor. CDR3 sequence (DNA): TGTGCCAGCAGCCGGGGGCCGGGAGGCAGTTACGAGCAGTACTTC. This translates into CASSRGPGGSYEQYF.